The next 8 T cell receptor beta chains were all read from a single sample in a study of vaccination and CD4 T cells after COVID-19. Sequenced with the Oncomine TCR Beta short-read assay was DNA taken from cultured CD4+ T cells. MiXCR, run by TCRdb on the PCR reads, gives a single entry per CDR3 protein. The repertoire includes about 20,000 distinct CDR3 sequences, roughly 40% of them detected once, and roughly 18% sits in the top ten. Treatment described: approximately nine-day PBMC culture with coronavirus spike peptide pools or control peptides (ViraFEST assay). What these receptors recognize is not known. Specimen: CD4+ T cells from blood, cultured in vitro, collected before SARS-CoV-2 vaccination. The receptors originated from a human donor who received a COVID-19 vaccine.

This clonotype was seen a handful of times. The chain employs TRBV7-9 and TRBJ1-1; the D gene is possibly TRBD1 (5 bases). V lost 6 bases, J lost 1 base, and 15 bases lay in between. This CDR3 comprises 15 residues. Germline CDR1 reads SEHNR; CDR2 reads FQNEAQ (reference sequence). For the CDR3, the DNA is TGTGCCAGCAGAAGTCTCGGGGGAGGGAACACTGAAGCTTTCTTT. Amino acids: CASRSLGGGNTEAFF.

This clonotype has just a few counts. CDR3 bases: TGTGCCAGCAGCCGTAGCGGGGGAGGGACCCAGTACTTC. Protein product: CASSRSGGGTQYF. The rearrangement links TRBV9 to TRBJ2-5, with 9 bases fitting TRBD2. Germline-derived CDR1 and CDR2 are SGDLS and YYNGEE. The CDR3 covers 13 residues. V dropped 4 bases and J dropped 7; count of bases not matched to a gene: 5.

The chain is built from TRBV25-1 and TRBJ1-2, with D tentatively TRBD1 (6 bases). This CDR3 region has 12 residues. Germline CDR1 reads MGHDK; CDR2 reads SYGVNS. V lost 8 bases and J 2 bases, leaving 9 bases between the germline ends. The CDR3 DNA sequence: TGTGCCAGCCGTGGACAGAACTATGGCTACACCTTC. Translating gives CASRGQNYGYTF.

The chain has TRBV20-1 and TRBJ2-2; D is unclear. Deletions cut 3 bases from V and 1 base from J, with 9 bases between. The CDR3 has 14 amino acids. Germline CDR1 DFQATT, CDR2 SNEGSKA (reference sequence). The CDR3 region has the DNA TGCAGTGCTAGTCACCGACAGAACACCGGGGAGCTGTTTTTT. The encoded protein is CSASHRQNTGELFF.

The chain has TRBV20-1 and TRBJ2-7; 7 positions match TRBD1. V lost 3 bases and J lost 3; bases outside the gene matches: 8. Germline CDR1 is DFQATT and CDR2 is SNEGSKA (reference sequence). The CDR3 runs 14 residues. The CDR3 DNA reads as TGCAGTGCTAGGGGGTCTCCAGGGGGCTACGAGCAGTACTTC. It codes for CSARGSPGGYEQYF.

The chain combines TRBV2 with TRBJ2-7; D not certain. The CDR3 runs 14 residues. V was cut by 6 bases and J by 0 bases, with 12 bases left in between. Germline V CDR1 and CDR2: SNHLY, FYNNEI. For the CDR3, the DNA is TGTGCCAGCAGGGATCATACGAGCTCCTACGAGCAGTACTTC. It encodes CASRDHTSSYEQYF.

This clonotype has a handful of counts. The chain couples TRBV30 to TRBJ1-3; TRBD1 matches at 7 bases. The CDR3 contains 15 residues. CDR1 and CDR2 from the germline V gene are GTSNPN and SVGIG (reference sequence). V shed 3 bases and J 2 bases; nucleotides not matched to a gene: 7. CDR3 sequence reads: CAWRRQGDPGNTIYF. For the CDR3, the DNA is TGTGCCTGGAGGCGGCAGGGGGATCCTGGAAACACCATATATTTT.

The V call is TRBV11-2, the J call TRBJ1-2; TRBD1 is a possible D gene (6 bases). Germline lookup yields CDR1 SGHAT and CDR2 FQNNGV. There are 14 residues in the CDR3. The ends were cut back, 7 bases at V and 2 bases at J, with 14 bases in the middle. CDR3 DNA: TGTGCCAGCACCCTGCAGGGGCCCAACTATGGCTACACCTTC. This sequence encodes CASTLQGPNYGYTF.